This T cell receptor beta chain was profiled in a study of T-cell reconstitution after alpha-beta-depleted transplantation in children. Broader study findings: Newly generated T cells supplied most T-cell counts and diversity one year post-transplant. Surviving recipient T cells and intrathymic progenitors accounted for some patients' high TCRbeta diversity at day 60. Reportedly, roughly two months post-transplant, alpha-beta T cells arose from several hundred expanded graft clones.

This clonotype was observed at least ten times. Its antigen is not identified. Germline V lookup: CDR1 SGHTA, CDR2 FQGNSA. V trimming: 4 bases; J trimming: 5 bases; junction bases outside the gene matches: 6. CDR3 length: 16 residues. A library of TCRbeta sequences, prepared with unique molecular identifiers, was generated. TCRdb analysed the PCR reads with MiXCR anew, one entry per CDR3 protein. Here the sample spans about 110,000 distinct CDR3 sequences, around 6.4% being singletons. The sequencing here drew on PBMCs, mostly from graft donor cells, taken 360 days after TCRalphabeta/CD19-depleted stem cell transplant. The origin of this receptor is a male patient aged 2-9 years who had a stem cell transplant for acute lymphoblastic leukemia, so the T cells may come from the graft donor. The chain links TRBV7-2 to TRBJ2-5, with TRBD2 matching over 14 bases. The CDR3 here is CASSSGLAGAWETQYF. Here the CDR3 DNA reads TGTGCCAGCAGCTCGGGACTAGCGGGGGCCTGGGAGACCCAGTACTTC. Full variable domain (remainder filled in from reference TRBV7-2 and TRBJ2-5): GAGVSQSPSNKVTEKGKDVELRCDPISGHTALYWYRQSLGQGLEFLIYFQGNSAPDKSGLPSDRFSAERTGGSVSTLTIQRTQQEDSAVYLCASSSGLAGAWETQYFGPGTRLLVL.